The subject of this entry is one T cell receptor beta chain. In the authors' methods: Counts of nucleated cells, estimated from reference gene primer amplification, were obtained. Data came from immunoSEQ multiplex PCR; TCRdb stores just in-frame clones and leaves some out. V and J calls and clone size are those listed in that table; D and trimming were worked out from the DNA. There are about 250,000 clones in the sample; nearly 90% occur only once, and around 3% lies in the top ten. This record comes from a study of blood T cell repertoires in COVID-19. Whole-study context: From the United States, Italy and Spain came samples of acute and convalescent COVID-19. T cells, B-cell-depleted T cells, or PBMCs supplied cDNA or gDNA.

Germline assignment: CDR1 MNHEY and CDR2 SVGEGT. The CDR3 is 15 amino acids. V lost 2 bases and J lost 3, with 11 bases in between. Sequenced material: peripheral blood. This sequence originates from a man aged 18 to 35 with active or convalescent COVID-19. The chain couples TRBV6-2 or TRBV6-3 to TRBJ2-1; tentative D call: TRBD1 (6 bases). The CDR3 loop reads CASSYTGQSYNEQFF. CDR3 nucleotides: TGTGCCAGCAGTTACACAGGGCAGAGCTACAATGAGCAGTTCTTC.